This entry lists 16 T cell receptor beta chains sequenced from one sample in a study of shared clonotypes between healthy human individuals. Using immunoSEQ multiplex PCR, the repertoire was profiled, and TCRdb retains in-frame clones only, with some absent. The repertoire holds 400,000 to 550,000 clones, with approximately 79% as singletons. The specimen was PBMCs. All receptors derive from a woman between 40 and 55 years old in good health. Some clones in this sample may be carry-over from other donors' samples.

In this sample, this clone turned up once. This chain joins TRBV10-3 and TRBJ1-2; maybe TRBD1 (6 bases). Germline V CDR1 and CDR2: ENHRY, SYGVKD. The CDR3 spans 15 residues. V dropped 2 bases and J dropped 2 bases, with 12 bases sitting between them. The CDR3 region is CAISETRTENYGYTF. The CDR3 bases are TGTGCCATCAGTGAGACCCGGACAGAGAACTATGGCTACACCTTC.

This chain uses TRBV18 with TRBJ2-1, with a tentative D call TRBD1 (5 bases). The V gene's germline CDR1 is KGHSH and CDR2 LQKENI. The CDR3 sequence is 15 residues long. Trimming took 2 bases from V and 5 from J, leaving 13 bases between them. CDR3 residues: CASSPIRQQDNEQFF. The CDR3 DNA is TGTGCCAGCTCACCAATTAGACAGCAGGACAATGAGCAGTTCTTC.

This CDR3 is CASSERGTVYEQYF. CDR3 DNA sequence: TGTGCCAGCAGTGAAAGGGGGACAGTCTACGAGCAGTACTTC. The chain recombines TRBV2 with TRBJ2-7, with TRBD1 matching over 7 bases. Germline trimming cut 2 bases from V and 3 bases from J; bases unmatched to any gene: 4. From germline, CDR1 is SNHLY and CDR2 FYNNEI. The CDR3 is 14 residues long.

The V gene is TRBV5-1, the J gene TRBJ2-5, with D maybe TRBD2 (5 bases). V shed 0 bases and J shed 5 bases, with 8 bases lying between them. This CDR3 is built from 13 residues. Germline loops: CDR1 SGHRS, CDR2 YFSETQ. In DNA, the CDR3 is TGCGCCAGCAGCTTGGCGAGGGAGGAGACCCAGTACTTC. This translates into CASSLAREETQYF.

This clone occurred a few times. The chain joins TRBV5-4 to TRBJ2-5; TRBD2 matches 10 bases. V lost 2 bases and J lost 3; bases outside the gene matches: 13. Germline V gene data show CDR1 as SGHNT and CDR2 as YYREEE (reference sequence). There are 18 residues in the CDR3. CDR3 residues: CASSFGSSSGRGKETQYF. CDR3 nucleotide sequence: TGTGCCAGCAGCTTCGGCTCCTCTAGCGGGAGAGGAAAAGAGACCCAGTACTTC. The whole variable domain, filled in from reference TRBV5-4 and TRBJ2-5, reads ETGVTQSPTHLIKTRGQQVTLRCSSQSGHNTVSWYQQALGQGPQFIFQYYREEENGRGNFPPRFSGLQFPNYSSELNVNALELDDSALYLCASSFGSSSGRGKETQYFGPGTRLLVL.

The chain recombines TRBV5-4 with TRBJ2-1; 7 nucleotides align to TRBD1. The CDR3 totals 14 residues. The germline CDR1 and CDR2 sequences are SGHNT and YYREEE (reference sequence). J lost 4 bases, V lost 4 bases, and 5 bases had no gene match. The CDR3 protein is CASSPRDSYNEQFF. CDR3 bases: TGTGCCAGCAGCCCCCGGGACAGTTACAATGAGCAGTTCTTC.

The V and J genes are TRBV5-1 and TRBJ2-7, with unresolved D. CDR3 size: 13 residues. Germline assignment: CDR1 SGHRS and CDR2 YFSETQ. Trimming stripped 0 bases from V and 2 bases from J, with 6 bases between. This CDR3 reads CASSLDPAYEQYF. The CDR3 coding sequence is TGCGCCAGCAGCTTGGACCCTGCCTACGAGCAGTACTTC.

This sequence joins TRBV18 and TRBJ1-1; 7 nucleotides agree with TRBD1. Per the germline V gene, CDR1 is KGHSH and CDR2 is LQKENI. CDR3 length: 16 amino acids. Unmatched junction bases numbered 12, after V lost 3 bases and J lost 5 bases. CDR3 coding DNA: TGTGCCAGCTCACCCGTAATGACAGGGTGGGGAACTGAAGCTTTCTTT. Residues: CASSPVMTGWGTEAFF.

The rearrangement joins TRBV5-1 to TRBJ2-2, with 7 bases identical to TRBD2. The CDR3 runs 16 residues. V lost 0 bases and J lost 4; bases outside the gene matches: 6. CDR1 and CDR2 (germline): SGHRS, YFSETQ. The CDR3: CASSLGQAGITGELFF. In DNA, the CDR3 is TGCGCCAGCAGCTTGGGTCAAGCGGGAATCACCGGGGAGCTGTTTTTT.

CDR3 in amino acids: CASSLTVWGTEAFF. For the CDR3, the DNA is TGTGCCAGCAGCTTGACAGTCTGGGGGACTGAAGCTTTCTTT. The V gene is TRBV7-9, the J gene TRBJ1-1; D might be TRBD1 (5 bases). The CDR3 loop spans 14 amino acids. The germline gives CDR1 SEHNR, CDR2 FQNEAQ (reference sequence). Trimming took off 3 bases at V and 5 bases at J, with 13 bases between the two ends.

V usage is TRBV30 and J usage is TRBJ1-5, with a tentative D call TRBD1 (6 bases). V was shortened by 3 bases and J by 4 bases, with 13 bases between the two germline ends. The CDR3 length is 14 residues. CDR1 and CDR2 (germline): GTSNPN, SVGIG (reference sequence). The CDR3 region has the DNA TGTGCCTGGAGGGGCCGGACAGCTAATCAGCCCCAGCATTTT. It specifies CAWRGRTANQPQHF.

This chain uses TRBV6-6 with TRBJ2-2; D unresolved. CDR1 is MNHNY and CDR2 is SVGAGI in the germline V gene (reference sequence). Trimming took off 8 bases at V and 4 bases at J, with 5 bases between the two ends. The CDR3 has 11 residues. The CDR3 region is CASGITGELFF. CDR3 nucleotides: TGTGCCAGCGGAATCACCGGGGAGCTGTTTTTT.

About this clone: The CDR3 does not end in the conserved phenylalanine or tryptophan, so this is likely a read error. The rearrangement links TRBV7-2 to TRBJ1-2; weak D call: TRBD1 (6 bases). The CDR3 contains 14 residues. CDR1 is SGHTA, CDR2 FQGNSA, per germline. CDR3 nucleotide sequence: TGCGCCAGCAGCCCAACAGGGCGTAACTATGGCTACACCCTC. Its translation is CASSPTGRNYGYTL.

The rearrangement links TRBV10-3 to TRBJ2-1; D uncertain. CDR1 and CDR2 from the germline V gene are ENHRY and SYGVKD. Trimming took 8 bases from V and 3 from J, leaving 11 bases between them. The CDR3 has 13 residues. CDR3 in amino acids: CAILVGGYNEQFF. As DNA, the CDR3 is TGTGCCATCCTCGTGGGCGGCTACAATGAGCAGTTCTTC.

This clone came up once. The chain is built from TRBV11-2 and TRBJ1-2; perhaps TRBD1 as D (6 bases). There are 15 residues in the CDR3. Germline CDR1 reads SGHAT; CDR2 reads FQNNGV. V lost 4 bases and J 7 bases, leaving 19 bases between the germline ends. The DNA of the CDR3 is TGTGCCAGCAGCTACCCACCCCCGGACAGAGCTGGCTACACCTTC. Encoded protein: CASSYPPPDRAGYTF.

This chain connects TRBV19 to TRBJ1-4; 9 bases fit TRBD1. The CDR3 is 15 amino acids. Germline values: CDR1 LNHDA, CDR2 SQIVND (reference sequence). Trimming took 2 bases from V and 7 from J; bases not matched to a gene: 5. Here the CDR3 DNA reads TGTGCCAGTAGTATACTAACAGGGGGCGTTGAAAAACTGTTTTTT. Its translation: CASSILTGGVEKLFF.